This entry concerns a single T cell receptor beta chain. Its specificity is unknown. CDR3 length: 18 amino acids. The V gene's germline CDR1 is LNHDA and CDR2 SQIVND (reference sequence). V trimming: 5 bases; J trimming: 3 bases; junction bases outside the gene matches: 13. The data originate from a study of cytomegalovirus exposure and HLA in healthy donors. The overall study: Most genotyped donors, 65% to 85% of fewer than 400, had Caucasian-associated genetic ancestry.

Study-wide results and caveats: There were a few CMV-associated chains whose specificity for CMV antigens was confirmed in vitro. For most subjects, TCR beta sequences were reported to predict HLA-A and HLA-B alleles with accuracy.

PCR was performed using 60 Vbeta and 13 Jbeta primers. Original processing methods: Later, 65 million to 85 million unique TCR beta chains were counted in an analysis, and around 11 million of them were shared. The assay was immunoSEQ multiplex PCR, and TCRdb's table has in-frame clones only and misses some. V and J calls plus clone size are reproduced from that table; the DNA served to infer D and trimming. The sample has about 190,000 clones, just under 75% seen once. Sequences were obtained from PBMCs. The genes are TRBV19 and TRBJ2-2; 9 positions agree with TRBD2. This sequence was found in a woman aged 25 to 39 in good health and CMV-seropositive. The CDR3 region has the DNA TGTGCCAGTAGTTCGTGGCGTAGCGGGAGAGGCGACACCGGGGAGCTGTTTTTT. Amino acid sequence: CASSSWRSGRGDTGELFF.